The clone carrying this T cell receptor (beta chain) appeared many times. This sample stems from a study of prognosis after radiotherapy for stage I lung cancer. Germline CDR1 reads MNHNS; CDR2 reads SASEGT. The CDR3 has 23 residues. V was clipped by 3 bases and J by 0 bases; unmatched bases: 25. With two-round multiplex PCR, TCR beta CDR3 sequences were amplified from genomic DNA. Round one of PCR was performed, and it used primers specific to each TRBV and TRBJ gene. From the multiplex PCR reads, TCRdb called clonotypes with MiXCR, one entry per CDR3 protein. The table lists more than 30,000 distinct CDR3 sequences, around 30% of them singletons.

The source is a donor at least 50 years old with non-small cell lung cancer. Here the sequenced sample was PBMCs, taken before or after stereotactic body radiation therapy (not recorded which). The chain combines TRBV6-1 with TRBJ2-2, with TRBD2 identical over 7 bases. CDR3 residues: CASSDSPREVTERRRANTGELFF. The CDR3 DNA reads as TGTGCCAGCAGTGACTCACCCCGGGAGGTGACCGAACGTAGACGCGCGAACACCGGGGAGCTGTTTTTT.